The 20 T cell receptor beta chains reported below all come from one sample, sequenced in a study of blood T cell repertoires in COVID-19. Only in-frame clones appear in the TCRdb table, and some are missing; sequencing was by immunoSEQ multiplex PCR. The sample holds 190,000 or so clones; 85% to 90% are singletons and the top ten take less than 3%. Sequencing input: peripheral blood. These receptors all come from a man aged 40-50 years with active or convalescent COVID-19.

Only a few counts were recorded for this clone. The CDR3 DNA sequence: TGTGCCAGCAGCTGGGACAGGGTAGAGGGCTATGGCTACACCTTC. Protein: CASSWDRVEGYGYTF. The V gene is TRBV7-9, the J gene TRBJ1-2, with 9 bases aligning to TRBD1. The CDR3 sequence is 15 residues long. From germline, CDR1 is SEHNR and CDR2 FQNEAQ (reference sequence). The trim removed 4 bases at V and 4 bases at J, leaving 7 bases unmatched. Variable domain in full (rest from reference TRBV7-9 and TRBJ1-2): DTGVSQNPRHKITKRGQNVTFRCDPISEHNRLYWYRQTLGQGPEFLTYFQNEAQLEKSRLLSDRFSAERPKGSFSTLEIQRTEQGDSAMYLCASSWDRVEGYGYTFGSGTRLTVV.

This clone was seen a few times. The chain links TRBV5-1 to TRBJ1-2; perhaps TRBD1 as D (6 bases). V was cut by 5 bases and J by 8 bases, with 16 bases left in between. Germline V gene lookup returns CDR1 SGHRS and CDR2 YFSETQ. CDR3 size: 13 residues. The DNA of the CDR3 is TGCGCCAGCAGTCCCACAGGGATCGGAGGCTACACCTTC. Translating it yields CASSPTGIGGYTF. The entire variable domain, with the rest obtained from reference TRBV5-1 and TRBJ1-2, is as follows: KAGVTQTPRYLIKTRGQQVTLSCSPISGHRSVSWYQQTPGQGLQFLFEYFSETQRNKGNFPGRFSGRQFSNSRSEMNVSTLELGDSALYLCASSPTGIGGYTFGSGTRLTVV.

This clone was observed a single time. The chain recombines TRBV19 with TRBJ2-5; 9 bases are shared with TRBD1. With 5 bases clipped from V and 4 bases from J, the junction kept 8 bases outside the gene matches. Germline V gene sequence: CDR1 LNHDA, CDR2 SQIVND (reference sequence). The CDR3 totals 15 residues. The chain's CDR3 is CASSFSGTGLETQYF. As DNA, the CDR3 is TGTGCCAGTAGTTTCTCCGGGACAGGGTTAGAGACCCAGTACTTC.

The chain combines TRBV28 with TRBJ1-2; 7 bases are a match to TRBD1. Germline CDR1 reads MDHEN; CDR2 reads SYDVKM. This CDR3 has 15 amino acids. The V gene end was trimmed by 6 bases and the J gene end by 4 bases; junction bases not matched to a gene: 11. DNA of the CDR3: TGTGCCAGCAGCCCTACGCCGGGACAGAGCTATGGCTACACCTTC. It codes for CASSPTPGQSYGYTF.

This clone was observed once. V is TRBV9 and J is TRBJ2-2; D perhaps matches TRBD2 (6 bases). Per the germline V gene, CDR1 is SGDLS and CDR2 is YYNGEE. Trimming removed 1 base at V and 4 bases at J, with 14 bases between. CDR3 size: 16 residues. The CDR3 DNA is TGTGCCAGCAGCGTAAATCGGGGGTTGGGCACCGGGGAGCTGTTTTTT. Encoded protein: CASSVNRGLGTGELFF. The full variable domain, with the rest looked up from reference TRBV9 and TRBJ2-2, is DSGVTQTPKHLITATGQRVTLRCSPRSGDLSVYWYQQSLDQGLQFLIQYYNGEERAKGNILERFSAQQFPDLHSELNLSSLELGDSALYFCASSVNRGLGTGELFFGEGSRLTVL.

The chain links TRBV19 to TRBJ2-7, with 7 bases matching TRBD1. Germline assignment: CDR1 LNHDA and CDR2 SQIVND (reference sequence). Trimming removed 4 bases from V and 2 bases from J; junction bases left unmatched: 5. CDR3 length equals 14 residues. CDR3 sequence (DNA): TGTGCCAGTAGTACCCACGGGACAGCCTACGAGCAGTACTTC. It yields the protein CASSTHGTAYEQYF.

This sequence joins TRBV7-9 and TRBJ2-6; D gene unclear. This CDR3 comprises 16 residues. Germline V gene lookup returns CDR1 SEHNR and CDR2 FQNEAQ (reference sequence). V shed 5 bases and J shed 0 bases, with 11 bases lying between them. CDR3 DNA sequence: TGTGCCAGCAGCCCCGAGACACGCTCTGGGGCCAACGTCCTGACTTTC. Translated, it gives CASSPETRSGANVLTF.

CDR3 nucleotides: TGTGCCAGCAGCTTTGGGGAGACAGATACGCAGTATTTT. Its translation is CASSFGETDTQYF. The chain employs TRBV7-6 and TRBJ2-3, with D possibly matching TRBD2 (5 bases). CDR3 length: 13 residues. V dropped 3 bases and J dropped 3 bases, with 7 bases sitting between them. Germline CDR1 and CDR2: SGHVS and FNYEAQ.

J is TRBJ1-1 and V is TRBV2, with D unclear. Germline loops: CDR1 SNHLY, CDR2 FYNNEI. There are 13 residues in the CDR3. V was shortened by 4 bases and J by 3 bases, with 9 bases between the two germline ends. CDR3 sequence reads: CASSAGGYTEAFF. CDR3 bases: TGTGCCAGCAGTGCGGGAGGGTACACTGAAGCTTTCTTT.

The genes are TRBV5-4 and TRBJ1-6; 7 bases line up with TRBD1. Germline CDR1 SGHNT, CDR2 YYREEE (reference sequence). The CDR3 spans 14 residues. Trimming took 3 bases from V and 6 from J; bases not matched to a gene: 3. The CDR3 nucleotides read TGTGCCAGCAGCTGGGGACAGACTAATTCACCCCTCCACTTT. This gives the protein CASSWGQTNSPLHF.

The CDR3 nucleotides read TGCAGCGTTGTAAGCGGTTACACCATATATTTT. It encodes CSVVSGYTIYF. The chain has TRBV29-1 and TRBJ1-3; no firm D call. This CDR3 is built from 11 residues. Germline V gene lookup returns CDR1 SQVTM and CDR2 ANQGSEA. The V and J ends lost 4 bases and 8 bases respectively, with 9 bases between them.

The rearrangement links TRBV18 to TRBJ2-5; D gene uncertain. CDR3 length equals 14 residues. Per the germline V gene, CDR1 is KGHSH and CDR2 is LQKENI. V lost 3 bases to trimming and J lost 0 bases, with 8 bases between them. The CDR3 nucleotides read TGTGCCAGCTCACCGATGACATACCAAGAGACCCAGTACTTC. Translating it yields CASSPMTYQETQYF.

The rearrangement uses TRBV6-2 or TRBV6-3 and TRBJ2-3; D not resolved. CDR1 is MNHEY, CDR2 SVGEGT, per germline. V was pared by 2 bases and J by 1 base, with 7 bases between. The CDR3 length is 14 residues. CDR3 nucleotide sequence: TGTGCCAGCAGTTACAGCCAGGGCACAGATACGCAGTATTTT. Translation: CASSYSQGTDTQYF.

CDR3 in amino acids: CSVDAAGRDNEKLFF. The CDR3 DNA reads TGCAGCGTTGACGCTGCGGGAAGGGATAATGAAAAACTGTTTTTT. This rearrangement joins TRBV29-1 to TRBJ1-4; D not certain. The germline V gene encodes CDR1 SQVTM and CDR2 ANQGSEA. The CDR3 spans 15 residues. V lost 3 bases and J 4 bases, leaving 15 bases between the germline ends.

The chain has TRBV2 and TRBJ1-5, with D uncertain. The V and J ends lost 6 bases and 4 bases respectively, with 13 bases between them. CDR1 and CDR2 (germline): SNHLY, FYNNEI. The CDR3 loop spans 14 amino acids. As DNA, the CDR3 is TGTGCCAGCAGCGGCTCACAGAAAAATCAGCCCCAGCATTTT. It specifies CASSGSQKNQPQHF.

The CDR3 DNA reads as TGTGCCAGCAGCACAAGGGACAGAGACTATGGCTACACCTTC. Translation: CASSTRDRDYGYTF. The J gene is TRBJ1-2, the V gene TRBV7-9, with 7 bases aligning to TRBD1. Losses at the gene ends were 5 bases for V and 3 bases for J; bases not matched to a gene: 6. From germline, CDR1 is SEHNR and CDR2 FQNEAQ (reference sequence). The CDR3 totals 14 residues. The full variable domain, its missing parts supplied by reference TRBV7-9 and TRBJ1-2, is DTGVSQNPRHKITKRGQNVTFRCDPISEHNRLYWYRQTLGQGPEFLTYFQNEAQLEKSRLLSDRFSAERPKGSFSTLEIQRTEQGDSAMYLCASSTRDRDYGYTFGSGTRLTVV.

This clone was seen once. This rearrangement joins TRBV5-8 to TRBJ1-2; D is ambiguous. This CDR3 has 13 amino acids. Germline CDR1 reads SGHTS; CDR2 reads YDEGEE. The ends were cut back, 0 bases at V and 7 bases at J, with 10 bases in the middle. CDR3: CASSLAEEAGYTF. The CDR3 region has the DNA TGTGCCAGCAGCTTGGCCGAGGAAGCTGGCTACACCTTC.

The rearrangement links TRBV6-6 to TRBJ1-2; the D is unclear. Trimming shortened V by 2 bases and J by 6 bases, and 19 bases separated the two germline ends. This CDR3 has 16 residues. Per germline, CDR1 MNHNY and CDR2 SVGAGI (reference sequence). As DNA, the CDR3 is TGTGCCAGCAGTTACCAGAGGTTGGGAGACCTAAATGGCTACACCTTC. Translating it yields CASSYQRLGDLNGYTF.

The chain carries TRBV19 and TRBJ2-5; 9 nucleotides align to TRBD2. The CDR3 is 17 amino acids. J lost 2 bases, V lost 5 bases, and 12 bases had no gene match. Germline V gene sequence: CDR1 LNHDA, CDR2 SQIVND (reference sequence). The CDR3 sequence: CASSANLATSGQETQYF. The CDR3 DNA sequence: TGTGCCAGTAGTGCTAATCTGGCGACTAGCGGTCAAGAGACCCAGTACTTC.

The CDR3 DNA is TGTGCCAGCAGTGAAAGTTGGCAGGGTGGCTCACCCCTCCACTTT. Protein: CASSESWQGGSPLHF. The chain links TRBV6-1 to TRBJ1-6, with D perhaps matching TRBD1 (5 bases). V was cut by 2 bases and J by 10 bases, with 15 bases left in between. Germline values: CDR1 MNHNS, CDR2 SASEGT. The CDR3 extends over 15 amino acids.